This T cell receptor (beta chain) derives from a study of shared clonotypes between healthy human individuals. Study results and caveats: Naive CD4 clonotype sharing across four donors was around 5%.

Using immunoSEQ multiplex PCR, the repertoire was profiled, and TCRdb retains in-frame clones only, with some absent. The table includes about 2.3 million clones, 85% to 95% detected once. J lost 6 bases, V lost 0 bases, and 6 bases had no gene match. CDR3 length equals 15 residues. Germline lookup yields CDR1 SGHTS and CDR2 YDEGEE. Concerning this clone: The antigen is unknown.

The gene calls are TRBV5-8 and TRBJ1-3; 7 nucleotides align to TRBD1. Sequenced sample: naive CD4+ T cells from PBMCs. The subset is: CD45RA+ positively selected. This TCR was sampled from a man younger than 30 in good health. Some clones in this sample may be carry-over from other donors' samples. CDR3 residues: CASSLGQGFQNTIYF. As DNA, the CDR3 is TGTGCCAGCAGCTTGGGACAGGGTTTTCAAAACACCATATATTTT.